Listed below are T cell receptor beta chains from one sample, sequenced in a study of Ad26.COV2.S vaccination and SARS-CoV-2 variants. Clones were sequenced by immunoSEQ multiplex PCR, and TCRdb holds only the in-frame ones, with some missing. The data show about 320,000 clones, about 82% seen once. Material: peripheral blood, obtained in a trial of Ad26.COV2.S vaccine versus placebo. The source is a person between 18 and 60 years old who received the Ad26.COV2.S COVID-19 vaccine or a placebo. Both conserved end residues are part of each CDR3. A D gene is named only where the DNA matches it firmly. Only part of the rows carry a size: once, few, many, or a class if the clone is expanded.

CDR3nt: TGTGCCAGCAGCCCTTGGACAGAGAATTCACCCCTCCACTTT; CDR3aa: CASSPWTENSPLHF; abundance: NA; d_gene: NA; j_gene: TRBJ1-6; v_gene: TRBV9
CDR3nt: TGCACCAGAAACACAGTAGGATCCGAGCAGTACTTC; CDR3aa: CTRNTVGSEQYF; abundance: NA; d_gene: NA; j_gene: TRBJ2-7; v_gene: TRBV1
CDR3nt: TGTGCCAGCAGGCCAGGGGGAGGAGGAGAGCAGTACTTC; CDR3aa: CASRPGGGGEQYF; abundance: NA; d_gene: NA; j_gene: TRBJ2-7; v_gene: TRBV6-5
CDR3nt: TGTGCCAGCAGCTTAGCACAGGGGGCGGACGGCTACACCTTC; CDR3aa: CASSLAQGADGYTF; abundance: NA; d_gene: TRBD1; j_gene: TRBJ1-2; v_gene: TRBV11-2
CDR3nt: TGCAGCGCCGGGACAGGGCTACACTCCTACGAGCAGTACTTC; CDR3aa: CSAGTGLHSYEQYF; abundance: NA; d_gene: TRBD1; j_gene: TRBJ2-7; v_gene: TRBV29-1
CDR3nt: TGCGCCAGCAGACCGGCCGGGACAGTAGTTACTACCGGGGAGCTGTTTTTT; CDR3aa: CASRPAGTVVTTGELFF; abundance: NA; d_gene: TRBD1; j_gene: TRBJ2-2; v_gene: TRBV5-1
CDR3nt: TGTGCCAGCAGTCTGGGGGCCGGCTCCTACAATGAGCAGTTCTTC; CDR3aa: CASSLGAGSYNEQFF; abundance: NA; d_gene: NA; j_gene: TRBJ2-1; v_gene: TRBV6-5
CDR3nt: TGTGCCAGCAGTCTTACTAATCAGCCCCAGCATTTT; CDR3aa: CASSLTNQPQHF; abundance: NA; d_gene: NA; j_gene: TRBJ1-5; v_gene: TRBV6-5
CDR3nt: TGTGCCAGCAGCTTACACAGGGGCCCGGGGGAAAAACTGTTTTTT; CDR3aa: CASSLHRGPGEKLFF; abundance: NA; d_gene: TRBD1; j_gene: TRBJ1-4; v_gene: TRBV11-2
CDR3nt: TGTGCCAGCAGTTACGGGGGGAACTATGGCTACACCTTC; CDR3aa: CASSYGGNYGYTF; abundance: NA; d_gene: NA; j_gene: TRBJ1-2; v_gene: TRBV6-5
CDR3nt: TGTGCCAGCAAACTGAGCGTCACCATATATTTT; CDR3aa: CASKLSVTIYF; abundance: NA; d_gene: NA; j_gene: TRBJ1-3; v_gene: TRBV7-3
CDR3nt: TGTGCCACCAGCAGGGGGAATGACAGGCGAAACTATGGCTACACCTTC; CDR3aa: CATSRGNDRRNYGYTF; abundance: once; d_gene: NA; j_gene: TRBJ1-2; v_gene: TRBV15
CDR3nt: TGTGCCAGCAGCTTGCGTAGACAGGGGGCGGGGGAGACCCAGTACTTC; CDR3aa: CASSLRRQGAGETQYF; abundance: NA; d_gene: TRBD1; j_gene: TRBJ2-5; v_gene: TRBV5-4
CDR3nt: TGTGCCAGCAGCGCCAGCAGGGGGCCCCCCTACGAGCAGTACTTC; CDR3aa: CASSASRGPPYEQYF; abundance: NA; d_gene: TRBD1; j_gene: TRBJ2-7; v_gene: TRBV28
CDR3nt: TGTGCCATCAGCGAAGGGGGGGCCAAAAACATTCAGTACTTC; CDR3aa: CAISEGGAKNIQYF; abundance: NA; d_gene: NA; j_gene: TRBJ2-4; v_gene: TRBV10-3
CDR3nt: TGTGCCAGCAGCCAAGCCCAGTACACCGGGGAGCTGTTTTTT; CDR3aa: CASSQAQYTGELFF; abundance: few; d_gene: NA; j_gene: TRBJ2-2; v_gene: TRBV14
CDR3nt: TGTGCCAGCTCCCTGTCGGGGCCCCATCAGCCCCAGCATTTT; CDR3aa: CASSLSGPHQPQHF; abundance: NA; d_gene: NA; j_gene: TRBJ1-5; v_gene: TRBV28
CDR3nt: TGTGCCAGCAGTGAAGCCTCCGGCAGGATTCGGGACGAGCAGTACTTC; CDR3aa: CASSEASGRIRDEQYF; abundance: NA; d_gene: NA; j_gene: TRBJ2-7; v_gene: TRBV6-1
CDR3nt: TGCAGCGTCGACCGGGGGGGCGTACCTGAAGCTTTCTTT; CDR3aa: CSVDRGGVPEAFF; abundance: NA; d_gene: NA; j_gene: TRBJ1-1; v_gene: TRBV29-1
CDR3nt: TGTGCCACCAGTCGGGGCGCGGAGCAGTACTTC; CDR3aa: CATSRGAEQYF; abundance: NA; d_gene: NA; j_gene: TRBJ2-7; v_gene: TRBV24-1
CDR3nt: TGTGCCAGCAGTTACTGGCAGGGGAGGGGTGGCTACACCTTC; CDR3aa: CASSYWQGRGGYTF; abundance: NA; d_gene: NA; j_gene: TRBJ1-2; v_gene: TRBV6-6
CDR3nt: TGTGCCAGCGACAGAAGGACGAATCAGCCCCAGCATTTT; CDR3aa: CASDRRTNQPQHF; abundance: NA; d_gene: NA; j_gene: TRBJ1-5; v_gene: TRBV6-5
CDR3nt: TGTGCCAGCAGCTCACCTATGGCAACTAATGAAAAACTGTTTTTT; CDR3aa: CASSSPMATNEKLFF; abundance: NA; d_gene: NA; j_gene: TRBJ1-4; v_gene: TRBV7-6
CDR3nt: TGTGCCAGCAGTCAGGCGGGGACAGGGGATGAAAAACTGTTTTTT; CDR3aa: CASSQAGTGDEKLFF; abundance: NA; d_gene: TRBD1; j_gene: TRBJ1-4; v_gene: TRBV28
CDR3nt: TGCGCCAGCAGCCAAACTACGGGACAGAACTACAATGAGCAGTTCTTC; CDR3aa: CASSQTTGQNYNEQFF; abundance: medium-sized; d_gene: TRBD1; j_gene: TRBJ2-1; v_gene: TRBV4-1
CDR3nt: TGTGCCAGCGGGACTGGGGCCTATGGCTACACCTTC; CDR3aa: CASGTGAYGYTF; abundance: NA; d_gene: NA; j_gene: TRBJ1-2; v_gene: TRBV9
CDR3nt: TGTGCCAGCAGCTTAGCCCCCCTAGCCGAAGCGGGGGTCTACGAGCAGTACTTC; CDR3aa: CASSLAPLAEAGVYEQYF; abundance: NA; d_gene: TRBD2; j_gene: TRBJ2-7; v_gene: TRBV7-9
CDR3nt: TGTGCCAGCAGTGGACGGGGCAGCTTATCCTACGAGCAGTACTTC; CDR3aa: CASSGRGSLSYEQYF; abundance: NA; d_gene: NA; j_gene: TRBJ2-7; v_gene: TRBV2
CDR3nt: TGTGCCAGCAGTTTAGGGGGCGGAGAGACCCAGTACTTC; CDR3aa: CASSLGGGETQYF; abundance: NA; d_gene: NA; j_gene: TRBJ2-5; v_gene: TRBV12-3/TRBV12-4
CDR3nt: TGTGCCAGCAGCTTTTTTCGCAGGGAGGCTGAAGCTTTCTTT; CDR3aa: CASSFFRREAEAFF; abundance: NA; d_gene: NA; j_gene: TRBJ1-1; v_gene: TRBV7-2
CDR3nt: TGCGCCAGCAGCTTCCAAGGGCAGGGAATGACAGATACGCAGTATTTT; CDR3aa: CASSFQGQGMTDTQYF; abundance: NA; d_gene: NA; j_gene: TRBJ2-3; v_gene: TRBV4-1
CDR3nt: TGTGCCTGGAGTGTAGGGGGCACAGATACGCAGTATTTT; CDR3aa: CAWSVGGTDTQYF; abundance: NA; d_gene: NA; j_gene: TRBJ2-3; v_gene: TRBV30
CDR3nt: TGTGCCAGCAGCTTAGTCAGGGGGCCGGGTCAGCCCCAGCATTTT; CDR3aa: CASSLVRGPGQPQHF; abundance: NA; d_gene: TRBD1; j_gene: TRBJ1-5; v_gene: TRBV7-2
CDR3nt: TGTGCCAGCAGTTACGATACCTTCCTTGGCTACACCTTC; CDR3aa: CASSYDTFLGYTF; abundance: NA; d_gene: NA; j_gene: TRBJ1-2; v_gene: TRBV6-5
CDR3nt: TGTGCCAGCAGCTTAGTGTCCAGTAGCAGCACTGAAGCTTTCTTT; CDR3aa: CASSLVSSSSTEAFF; abundance: few; d_gene: NA; j_gene: TRBJ1-1; v_gene: TRBV7-2
CDR3nt: TGTGCCAGCAGCGTAGAGGTCAGCACAGATACGCAGTATTTT; CDR3aa: CASSVEVSTDTQYF; abundance: NA; d_gene: NA; j_gene: TRBJ2-3; v_gene: TRBV9
CDR3nt: TGTGCCAGCAGCTTAGACAGTTTTTACGAGCAGTACTTC; CDR3aa: CASSLDSFYEQYF; abundance: NA; d_gene: NA; j_gene: TRBJ2-7; v_gene: TRBV11-2
CDR3nt: TGTGCCAGCAGCCAAGATTCAGTTCCCGCCGGCTATGGCTACACCTTC; CDR3aa: CASSQDSVPAGYGYTF; abundance: NA; d_gene: NA; j_gene: TRBJ1-2; v_gene: TRBV3-1/TRBV3-2
CDR3nt: TGCAGCGTTGCAACCACGACAGGGACTGAAGCTTTCTTT; CDR3aa: CSVATTTGTEAFF; abundance: once; d_gene: TRBD1; j_gene: TRBJ1-1; v_gene: TRBV29-1
CDR3nt: TGTGCCAGCAGTGAGTCAGCGGGAGACACAGATACGCAGTATTTT; CDR3aa: CASSESAGDTDTQYF; abundance: NA; d_gene: TRBD2; j_gene: TRBJ2-3; v_gene: TRBV2
CDR3nt: TGTGCCAGCAGCGCTAAGGGGGCCACTGAAGCTTTCTTT; CDR3aa: CASSAKGATEAFF; abundance: NA; d_gene: TRBD1; j_gene: TRBJ1-1; v_gene: TRBV7-3
CDR3nt: TGTGCCAGCAGCGGAGAGAGGGGTTATAGCAATCAGCCCCAGCATTTT; CDR3aa: CASSGERGYSNQPQHF; abundance: NA; d_gene: NA; j_gene: TRBJ1-5; v_gene: TRBV6-2/TRBV6-3
CDR3nt: TGTGCCAGCAGTTACGGCGACAGGTGGAATGAGCAGTTCTTC; CDR3aa: CASSYGDRWNEQFF; abundance: NA; d_gene: NA; j_gene: TRBJ2-1; v_gene: TRBV6-5
CDR3nt: TGTGCCAGCAGTTCTCGAAGTTTGGGCAGCATAAAAAATGGCTACACCTTC; CDR3aa: CASSSRSLGSIKNGYTF; abundance: NA; d_gene: NA; j_gene: TRBJ1-2; v_gene: TRBV28
CDR3nt: TGTGCCAGCAGTTCAGTCGGAAACACCATATATTTT; CDR3aa: CASSSVGNTIYF; abundance: many; d_gene: NA; j_gene: TRBJ1-3; v_gene: TRBV6-5
CDR3nt: TGTGCCAGCAGCCCCAGACTAGCGGTGCAAGAGACCCAGTACTTC; CDR3aa: CASSPRLAVQETQYF; abundance: NA; d_gene: TRBD2; j_gene: TRBJ2-5; v_gene: TRBV11-2
CDR3nt: TGTGCCAGCTCGCCACAGGGGGAAACTGGAAACACCATATATTTT; CDR3aa: CASSPQGETGNTIYF; abundance: once; d_gene: TRBD1; j_gene: TRBJ1-3; v_gene: TRBV18
CDR3nt: TGTGCCAGCAGCTTAGGGGGGCCCTCCAATCAGCCCCAGCATTTT; CDR3aa: CASSLGGPSNQPQHF; abundance: NA; d_gene: NA; j_gene: TRBJ1-5; v_gene: TRBV7-2
CDR3nt: TGTGCCAGCAGCCAAGCGATTTCCGGGGAGCTGTTTTTT; CDR3aa: CASSQAISGELFF; abundance: once; d_gene: NA; j_gene: TRBJ2-2; v_gene: TRBV3-1/TRBV3-2